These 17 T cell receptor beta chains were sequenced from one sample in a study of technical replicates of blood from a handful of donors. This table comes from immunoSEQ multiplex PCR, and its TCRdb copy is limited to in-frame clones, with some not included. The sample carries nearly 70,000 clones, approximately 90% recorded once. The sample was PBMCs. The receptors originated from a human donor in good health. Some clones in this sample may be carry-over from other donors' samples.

CDR3 in amino acids: CASSSLGLAGETQYF. The CDR3 bases are TGTGCCAGCAGCTCCTTGGGACTAGCGGGGGAGACCCAGTACTTC. The chain couples TRBV7-6 to TRBJ2-5; 13 bases match TRBD2. The CDR3 extends over 15 amino acids. Per germline, CDR1 SGHVS and CDR2 FNYEAQ. The V and J ends lost 4 bases and 5 bases, in that order; junction bases with no gene match: 4. The full variable domain, in which reference TRBV7-6 and TRBJ2-5 provide the parts outside the CDR3, is GAGVSQSPRYKVTKRGQDVALRCDPISGHVSLYWYRQALGQGPEFLTYFNYEAQQDKSGLPNDRFSAERPEGSISTLTIQRTEQRDSAMYRCASSSLGLAGETQYFGPGTRLLVL.

The CDR3 region is CASSLSWEQLHYEQYF. In DNA, the CDR3 is TGTGCCAGCAGTTTATCGTGGGAGCAGCTGCACTACGAGCAGTACTTC. The chain recombines TRBV27 with TRBJ2-7; a possible D gene is TRBD2 (5 bases). The CDR3 consists of 16 residues. Trimming pared 0 bases from V and 3 bases from J, leaving 15 bases between. Germline V CDR1 and CDR2: MNHEY, SMNVEV (reference sequence).

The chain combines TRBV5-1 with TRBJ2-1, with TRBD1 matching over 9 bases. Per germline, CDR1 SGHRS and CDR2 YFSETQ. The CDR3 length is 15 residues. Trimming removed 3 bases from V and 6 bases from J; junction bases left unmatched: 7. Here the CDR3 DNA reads TGCGCCAGCAGCTCGGACAGGGGCGGACCCAATGAGCAGTTCTTC. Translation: CASSSDRGGPNEQFF.

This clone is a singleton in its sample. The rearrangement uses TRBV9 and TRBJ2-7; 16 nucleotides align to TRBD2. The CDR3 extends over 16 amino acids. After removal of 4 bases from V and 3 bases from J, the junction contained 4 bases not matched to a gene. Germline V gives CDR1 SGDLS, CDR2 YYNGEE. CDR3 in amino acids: CASSPGTSGRVYEQYF. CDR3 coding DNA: TGTGCCAGCAGCCCAGGGACTAGCGGGAGGGTCTACGAGCAGTACTTC.

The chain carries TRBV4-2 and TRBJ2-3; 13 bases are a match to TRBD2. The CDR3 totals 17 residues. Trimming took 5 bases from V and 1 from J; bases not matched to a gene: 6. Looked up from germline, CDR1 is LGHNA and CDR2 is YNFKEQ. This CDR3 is CASSKRLAGGGTDTQYF. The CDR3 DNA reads TGTGCCAGCAGCAAACGACTAGCGGGGGGAGGCACAGATACGCAGTATTTT.

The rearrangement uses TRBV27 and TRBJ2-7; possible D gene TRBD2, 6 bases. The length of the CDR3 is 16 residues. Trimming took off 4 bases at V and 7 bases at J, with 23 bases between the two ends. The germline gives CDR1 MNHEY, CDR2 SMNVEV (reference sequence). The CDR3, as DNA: TGTGCCAGCAGTTCCCCCCTCCGCGGGGACTTTGGGGAGCAGTACTTC. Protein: CASSSPLRGDFGEQYF.

The CDR3 loop reads CAYVTGGETQYF. The CDR3, as DNA: TGTGCCTACGTTACAGGGGGAGAGACCCAGTACTTC. The chain links TRBV30 to TRBJ2-5, with 8 bases that match TRBD1. The J segment lost 4 bases and the V segment lost 7 bases, leaving 5 bases of the junction unmatched. CDR3 size: 12 residues. Germline assignment: CDR1 GTSNPN and CDR2 SVGIG (reference sequence).

In DNA form, the CDR3 reads TGTGCCAGCAGCTTAATCTGGGGAGTCCAGCCCCAGCATTTT. Protein product: CASSLIWGVQPQHF. The gene calls are TRBV7-3 and TRBJ1-5; D is ambiguous. Germline V gene data show CDR1 as SGHTA and CDR2 as FQGTGA. Deletions cut 1 base from V and 7 bases from J, with 11 bases between. The CDR3 has 14 amino acids.

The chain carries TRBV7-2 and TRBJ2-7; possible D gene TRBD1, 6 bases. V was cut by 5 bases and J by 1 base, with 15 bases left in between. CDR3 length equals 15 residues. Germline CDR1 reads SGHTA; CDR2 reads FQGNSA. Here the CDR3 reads CASSVLQDSSYEQYF. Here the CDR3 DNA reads TGTGCCAGCAGCGTGCTCCAGGACAGTTCCTACGAGCAGTACTTC.

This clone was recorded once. The chain's CDR3 is CASSVDTGELFF. CDR3 bases: TGTGCCAGCAGTGTAGACACCGGGGAGCTGTTTTTT. This chain uses TRBV2 with TRBJ2-2; D call uncertain. CDR1 and CDR2 from the germline V gene are SNHLY and FYNNEI. This CDR3 contains 12 residues. Trimming took off 4 bases at V and 3 bases at J, with 3 bases between the two ends.

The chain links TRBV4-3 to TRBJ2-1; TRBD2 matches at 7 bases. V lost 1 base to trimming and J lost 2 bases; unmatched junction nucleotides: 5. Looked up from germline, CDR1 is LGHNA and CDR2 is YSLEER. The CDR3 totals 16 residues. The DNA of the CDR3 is TGCGCCAGCAGCCAAGGGGCTAGCGGAGCCTACAATGAGCAGTTCTTC. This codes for CASSQGASGAYNEQFF.

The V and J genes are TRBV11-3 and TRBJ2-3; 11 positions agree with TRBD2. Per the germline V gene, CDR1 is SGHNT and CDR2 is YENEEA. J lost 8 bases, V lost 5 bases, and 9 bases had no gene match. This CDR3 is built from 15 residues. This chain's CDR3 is CASSLGTSGVGTQYF. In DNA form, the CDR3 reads TGTGCCAGCAGCCTAGGGACTAGCGGAGTGGGTACGCAGTATTTT.

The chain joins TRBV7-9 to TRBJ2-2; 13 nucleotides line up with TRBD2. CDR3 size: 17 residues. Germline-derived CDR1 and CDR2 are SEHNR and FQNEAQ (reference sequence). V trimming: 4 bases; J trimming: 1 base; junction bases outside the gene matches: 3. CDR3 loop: CASSSRTSGGNTGELFF. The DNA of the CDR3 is TGTGCCAGCAGCTCTCGGACTAGCGGGGGGAACACCGGGGAGCTGTTTTTT.

In DNA, the CDR3 is TGTGCCAGCAGCCAACCGGGACAGAGTACTGAAGCTTTCTTT. Encoded protein: CASSQPGQSTEAFF. This rearrangement joins TRBV4-2 to TRBJ1-1; TRBD1 agrees at 7 bases. Germline assignment: CDR1 LGHNA and CDR2 YNFKEQ. The CDR3 has 14 residues. V was clipped by 2 bases and J by 5 bases; unmatched bases: 5.

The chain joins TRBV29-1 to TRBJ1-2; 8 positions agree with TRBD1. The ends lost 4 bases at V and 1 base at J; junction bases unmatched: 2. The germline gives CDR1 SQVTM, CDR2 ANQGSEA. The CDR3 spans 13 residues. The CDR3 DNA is TGCAGCGTTGGACAGGGGCTTAACTATGGCTACACCTTC. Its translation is CSVGQGLNYGYTF.

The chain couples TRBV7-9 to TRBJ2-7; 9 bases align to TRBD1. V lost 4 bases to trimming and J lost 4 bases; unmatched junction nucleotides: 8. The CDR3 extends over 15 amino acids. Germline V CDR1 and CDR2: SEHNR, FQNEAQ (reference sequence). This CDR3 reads CASSSGGTGQYEQYF. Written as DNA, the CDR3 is TGTGCCAGCAGCTCAGGCGGGACAGGGCAATACGAGCAGTACTTC. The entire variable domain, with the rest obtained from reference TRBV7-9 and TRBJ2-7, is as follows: DTGVSQNPRHKITKRGQNVTFRCDPISEHNRLYWYRQTLGQGPEFLTYFQNEAQLEKSRLLSDRFSAERPKGSFSTLEIQRTEQGDSAMYLCASSSGGTGQYEQYFGPGTRLTVT.

As DNA, the CDR3 is TGTGCCAGCACGGAGGGCACTGAAGCTTTCTTT. Protein product: CASTEGTEAFF. The gene calls are TRBV7-9 and TRBJ1-1; D is unresolved. Germline V gene lookup returns CDR1 SEHNR and CDR2 FQNEAQ (reference sequence). V dropped 7 bases and J dropped 4 bases, with 7 bases sitting between them. This CDR3 spans 11 amino acids. Together with reference TRBV7-9 and TRBJ1-1, the CDR3 gives the full variable domain: DTGVSQNPRHKITKRGQNVTFRCDPISEHNRLYWYRQTLGQGPEFLTYFQNEAQLEKSRLLSDRFSAERPKGSFSTLEIQRTEQGDSAMYLCASTEGTEAFFGQGTRLTVV.